One and the same sample provided the 18 T cell receptor beta chains below, sequenced in a study of OX40 agonist ivuxolimab in advanced cancers. The table came from immunoSEQ multiplex PCR; TCRdb's copy has only in-frame clones and leaves some out. The sample carries about 17,000 clones, around nine tenths recorded once. Specimen: CD4+ or CD8+ T cells sorted from blood, collected in a trial of the OX40 agonist ivuxolimab. These receptors were obtained from an adult with an advanced solid tumor such as melanoma, head and neck, liver or kidney cancer.

V gene TRBV7-3 combines with J gene TRBJ2-5; D is tentatively TRBD1 or TRBD2 (5 bases each). V was clipped by 5 bases and J by 3 bases, with 19 bases between them. CDR1 SGHTA and CDR2 FQGTGA come from the germline V gene. The CDR3 sequence is 16 residues long. The CDR3 DNA follows: TGTGCCAGCAGCAACCGAGACAGCTTGAGGGAAGAGACCCAGTACTTC. It encodes CASSNRDSLREETQYF.

V and J are TRBV4-2 and TRBJ2-1; possibly TRBD2 for D (7 bases). Trimming cost V 4 bases and J 1 base, with 17 bases left between them. The CDR3 extends over 17 amino acids. Germline CDR1 reads LGHNA; CDR2 reads YNFKEQ. CDR3 loop: CASSRPLGGESYNEQFF. CDR3 coding DNA: TGTGCCAGCAGCCGCCCTTTAGGGGGGGAGTCCTACAATGAGCAGTTCTTC.

The chain links TRBV7-2 to TRBJ1-2, with D uncertain. V was pared by 1 base and J by 3 bases, with 6 bases between. CDR1 and CDR2 (germline): SGHTA, FQGNSA. The CDR3 spans 13 residues. For the CDR3, the DNA is TGTGCCAGCAGCTTAGGGGTTGACTATGGCTACACCTTC. Amino acid sequence: CASSLGVDYGYTF.

The V and J genes are TRBV7-9 and TRBJ2-1, with 13 nucleotides matching TRBD2. The CDR3 sequence is 15 residues long. CDR1 and CDR2 from the germline V gene are SEHNR and FQNEAQ (reference sequence). After removal of 6 bases from V and 8 bases from J, the junction contained 7 bases not matched to a gene. The chain's CDR3 is CASRPGTSGVYEQFF. CDR3 DNA sequence: TGTGCCAGCAGGCCCGGGACTAGCGGGGTGTATGAGCAGTTCTTC.

V is TRBV5-1 and J is TRBJ2-1; 13 bases line up with TRBD2. The CDR3 is made up of 17 amino acids. J gave up 5 bases and V 3 bases, and 8 bases lay outside the gene matches. The germline CDR1 and CDR2 sequences are SGHRS and YFSETQ. In DNA, the CDR3 is TGCGCCAGCAGCTCACCTTCCGGGACTAGCGGGGACAATGAGCAGTTCTTC. It is translated as CASSSPSGTSGDNEQFF.

The chain couples TRBV29-1 to TRBJ2-6; 7 bases match TRBD1. Germline CDR1 and CDR2: SQVTM and ANQGSEA. The CDR3 sequence is 17 residues long. V was pared by 5 bases and J by 4 bases, with 14 bases of the junction left unmatched. Written as DNA, the CDR3 is TGCAGCGTTTACTCTGGACAGGCCTCGGGAGGGGCCAACGTCCTGACTTTC. Translation gives CSVYSGQASGGANVLTF. The whole variable domain, filled in from reference TRBV29-1 and TRBJ2-6, reads SAVISQKPSRDICQRGTSLTIQCQVDSQVTMMFWYRQQPGQSLTLIATANQGSEATYESGFVIDKFPISRPNLTFSTLTVSNMSPEDSSIYLCSVYSGQASGGANVLTFGAGSRLTVL.

The chain employs TRBV4-3 and TRBJ2-7; 14 nucleotides line up with TRBD2. CDR3 length: 22 amino acids. V shed 6 bases and J 2 bases; nucleotides not matched to a gene: 24. Germline CDR1 LGHNA, CDR2 YSLEER. CDR3 region: CASSPPGGLFGLAGGLPYEQYF. The CDR3 DNA sequence: TGCGCCAGCAGTCCCCCTGGGGGACTCTTTGGACTAGCGGGGGGCCTTCCCTACGAGCAGTACTTC.

In its sample, this clone was seen a few times. V usage is TRBV4-1 and J usage is TRBJ1-6, with no clear D. CDR3 length: 13 amino acids. Germline CDR1 and CDR2: MGHRA and YSYEKL. V shed 1 base and J shed 7 bases, with 5 bases lying between them. This CDR3 is CASSQALNSPLHF. CDR3 in DNA: TGCGCCAGCAGCCAAGCACTCAATTCACCCCTCCACTTT.

J is TRBJ2-3 and V is TRBV9; no clear D gene. The CDR3 contains 14 residues. CDR1 and CDR2 from the germline V gene are SGDLS and YYNGEE. V lost 0 bases to trimming and J lost 7 bases, with 12 bases between them. The CDR3 sequence: CASSVASSPNTQYF. CDR3 sequence (DNA): TGTGCCAGCAGCGTAGCTTCTAGTCCTAATACGCAGTATTTT.

The rearrangement joins TRBV30 to TRBJ1-1, with D possibly TRBD1 on 5 matching bases. The ends were cut back, 5 bases at V and 0 bases at J, with 10 bases in the middle. The CDR3 runs 13 residues. The germline V gene has CDR1 GTSNPN and CDR2 SVGIG (reference sequence). The CDR3: CAWGGRMNTEAFF. CDR3 DNA: TGTGCCTGGGGGGGGAGGATGAACACTGAAGCTTTCTTT.

V is TRBV4-2 and J is TRBJ1-3; the match to TRBD1 covers 9 bases. V trimming: 1 base; J trimming: 3 bases; junction bases outside the gene matches: 7. The CDR3 is made up of 17 amino acids. Germline CDR1 reads LGHNA; CDR2 reads YNFKEQ. The CDR3 DNA reads TGTGCCAGCAGCCAAGGCCTAACAGGGGGCGGTGGAAACACCATATATTTT. Translated: CASSQGLTGGGGNTIYF.

The V call is TRBV5-1, the J call TRBJ1-4; 7 bases map to TRBD1. The CDR3 covers 17 residues. CDR1 SGHRS and CDR2 YFSETQ come from the germline V gene. V shed 4 bases, J shed 1 base, and the junction held 10 bases outside the gene matches. The CDR3 coding sequence is TGCGCCAGCAGCCTGAGCAGGGGGGACAGAACTAATGAAAAACTGTTTTTT. It specifies CASSLSRGDRTNEKLFF.

This clone was observed a few times. V usage is TRBV4-2 and J usage is TRBJ2-3; 9 positions match TRBD2. The CDR3 has 17 amino acids. Germline loops: CDR1 LGHNA, CDR2 YNFKEQ. J was trimmed by 2 bases and V by 0 bases; bases with no gene match: 6. The DNA for the CDR3 is TGTGCCAGCAGCCAAGAGTACGGCGGGGGGGCCACAGATACGCAGTATTTT. It translates to CASSQEYGGGATDTQYF.

The chain employs TRBV14 and TRBJ1-1; D is undetermined. The V and J ends lost 1 base and 7 bases respectively, with 13 bases between them. This CDR3 is built from 14 residues. Germline V gives CDR1 SGHDN, CDR2 FVKESK. The CDR3 region has the DNA TGTGCCAGCAGCCAAGGGACGGCCTGGATTGAAGCTTTCTTT. It translates to CASSQGTAWIEAFF.

The chain has TRBV7-2 and TRBJ2-7; a weak D match, TRBD2 (5 bases). The germline CDR1 and CDR2 sequences are SGHTA and FQGNSA. CDR3 length: 12 amino acids. V lost 3 bases, J lost 6 bases, and 9 bases lay in between. In DNA, the CDR3 is TGTGCCAGCAGCTTGGACCTAGCCGAGCAGTACTTC. Protein: CASSLDLAEQYF.

V is TRBV30 and J is TRBJ1-1; no clear D gene. The CDR3 extends over 13 amino acids. Germline V lookup: CDR1 GTSNPN, CDR2 SVGIG (reference sequence). DNA of the CDR3: TGTGCAGGCCAAGTCACCATGAACACTGAAGCTTTCTTT. Its protein is CAGQVTMNTEAFF.

The rearrangement joins TRBV4-3 to TRBJ2-7; D unresolved. Per germline, CDR1 LGHNA and CDR2 YSLEER. V was trimmed by 0 bases and J by 0 bases, leaving 12 bases between them. The CDR3 contains 16 residues. The CDR3 is CASSQDLVRSSYEQYF. The CDR3 coding sequence is TGCGCCAGCAGCCAAGATCTTGTCAGGAGCTCCTACGAGCAGTACTTC.

This clone was observed a single time. The chain joins TRBV19 to TRBJ2-5; D tentatively reads TRBD1 or TRBD2 (5 bases each). Germline-derived CDR1 and CDR2 are LNHDA and SQIVND (reference sequence). The V end lost 4 bases, the J end lost 4 bases, and 10 bases lay between the germline ends. The CDR3 length is 13 residues. CDR3 in amino acids: CASSSRDGETQYF. The CDR3 DNA is TGTGCCAGTAGTAGTAGGGACGGAGAGACCCAGTACTTC.